This TCR beta chain was recovered during a study of T cell changes during pregnancy in multiple sclerosis. This CDR3 has 16 amino acids. Germline CDR1 reads MRHNA; CDR2 reads SNTAGT. Losses at the gene ends were 4 bases for V and 0 bases for J; bases not matched to a gene: 3. Sequenced by immunoSEQ multiplex PCR; TCRdb stores in-frame clones only, minus some. The sample has 45,000 to 70,000 clones, around 93% seen once. The rearrangement links TRBV6-4 to TRBJ2-6; 7 bases line up with TRBD1. The input for sequencing was CD4+ T cells from peripheral blood mononuclear cells, taken after pregnancy. The TCR comes from a female donor with multiple sclerosis, enrolled in a pregnancy study. As DNA, the CDR3 is TGTGCCAGCAGTGGGACAGGACCCTCTGGGGCCAACGTCCTGACTTTC. Translated, it gives CASSGTGPSGANVLTF.